The present T cell receptor (beta chain) was sequenced within a study of blood T cell repertoires in COVID-19. Assay: immunoSEQ multiplex PCR; the TCRdb copy retains only in-frame clones and omits some. Of 150,000 to 200,000 clones listed, less than 90% were seen once; the top ten hold 0.95% to 1.5%. The specimen was PBMCs or T cells enriched from blood (not recorded which). This TCR derives from a human donor with acute COVID-19. The donor label of this sample is uncertain.

The CDR3 nucleotides are TGTGCCAGTAGTCCTGGGGACTTCTCCTACAATGAGCAGTTCTTC. It specifies CASSPGDFSYNEQFF. This chain links TRBV19 with TRBJ2-1; D perhaps matches TRBD2 (6 bases). Germline V lookup: CDR1 LNHDA, CDR2 SQIVND (reference sequence). This CDR3 region has 15 residues. Deletions cut 5 bases from V and 0 bases from J, with 11 bases between.